This T cell receptor (beta chain) is drawn from a study of Tregs in tolerant kidney transplant recipients. Study-wide results and limits: Expanding Tregs on activated donor B cells appeared to best identify donor-specific TCRbeta clones. Some patients' samples used different primers over time, so nucleotide sequences weren't comparable.

Produced via immunoSEQ multiplex PCR; TCRdb's table is partial and in-frame only. The sample has approximately 67,000 clones; more than 90% are singletons. Regarding this clone: Its specificity is not known.

The sequencing used CD8+ T cells from blood, collected before the transplant. The sequence was collected from a human donor who received a combined kidney and bone marrow transplant.

DNA of the CDR3: TGTGCCAGCAGCCATCTAGATGAGGGATGGGAGACCCAGTACTTC. Translated, it gives CASSHLDEGWETQYF. J is TRBJ2-5 and V is TRBV14; D might be TRBD2 (5 bases). Germline CDR1 reads SGHDN; CDR2 reads FVKESK. Deletions cut 3 bases from V and 5 bases from J, with 16 bases between. CDR3 length: 15 amino acids.